The 21 T cell receptor beta chains below all came from one sample that was sequenced in a study of shared clonotypes between healthy human individuals. Libraries were prepared by immunoSEQ multiplex PCR; TCRdb keeps only in-frame clonotypes and omits some of them. This table holds about 2 million clones, 95% found once. The sample consisted of naive CD4+ T cells sorted from blood. Subset meaning: CD45RA+ positively selected. Receptors were obtained from a man aged 18 to 30 in good health.

This sequence joins TRBV7-3 and TRBJ2-5; 11 bases align to TRBD2. V was pared by 2 bases and J by 5 bases, with 7 bases of the junction left unmatched. CDR3 length: 16 amino acids. CDR1 is SGHTA, CDR2 FQGTGA, per germline. The CDR3 is CASSLPGTSGGETQYF. DNA of the CDR3: TGTGCCAGCAGCTTACCCGGGACTAGCGGTGGGGAGACCCAGTACTTC.

This chain connects TRBV27 to TRBJ2-6; unclear D gene. Germline values: CDR1 MNHEY, CDR2 SMNVEV (reference sequence). CDR3 length: 15 residues. The ends were cut back, 0 bases at V and 10 bases at J, with 13 bases in the middle. DNA of the CDR3: TGTGCCAGCAGTTTATCCCACCTCGATCGGAACGTCCTGACTTTC. Residues: CASSLSHLDRNVLTF.

The rearrangement uses TRBV14 and TRBJ2-7, with D uncertain. This CDR3 comprises 13 residues. Germline CDR1 reads SGHDN; CDR2 reads FVKESK. V gave up 4 bases and J gave up 2 bases, with 9 bases separating them. In DNA, the CDR3 is TGTGCCAGCAGCCCAGTGGGTACCTACGAGCAGTACTTC. The encoded protein is CASSPVGTYEQYF.

The CDR3 reads CASSIRTGENLNEQFF. CDR3 DNA: TGTGCCAGTAGTATTAGGACAGGGGAAAACCTCAATGAGCAGTTCTTC. The rearrangement uses TRBV19 and TRBJ2-1, with 9 positions matching TRBD1. The germline V gene encodes CDR1 LNHDA and CDR2 SQIVND (reference sequence). With 3 bases clipped from V and 6 bases from J, the junction kept 9 bases outside the gene matches. The CDR3 is 16 amino acids.

Concerning this clone itself: Other DNA sequences in this sample translate to the same CDR3. The genes are TRBV4-1 and TRBJ1-2; no clear D. Trimming pared 0 bases from V and 4 bases from J, leaving 9 bases between. This CDR3 contains 14 residues. Germline V CDR1 and CDR2: MGHRA, YSYEKL. The CDR3 nucleotides are TGCGCCAGCAGCCAAGAGGGCCAGACCTATGGCTACACCTTC. This gives the protein CASSQEGQTYGYTF.

The chain carries TRBV7-8 and TRBJ1-4, with 8 bases identical to TRBD1. The CDR3 sequence is 15 residues long. V shed 3 bases, J shed 8 bases, and the junction held 8 bases outside the gene matches. CDR1 is SGHVS and CDR2 is FQNEAQ in the germline V gene. The CDR3 loop reads CASSLFDRGGEKLFF. In DNA, the CDR3 is TGTGCCAGCAGCTTGTTCGACAGGGGCGGGGAAAAACTGTTTTTT.

The chain recombines TRBV28 with TRBJ1-6; D remains ambiguous. V was trimmed by 6 bases and J by 7 bases, leaving 4 bases between them. Germline V gene sequence: CDR1 MDHEN, CDR2 SYDVKM. The CDR3 runs to 11 residues. CDR3 amino acids: CASRGNSPLHF. In nucleotides, the CDR3 is TGTGCCAGCAGAGGGAATTCACCCCTCCACTTT.

The rearrangement links TRBV4-1 to TRBJ1-1, with 7 bases aligning to TRBD1. The CDR3 length is 19 residues. The trim removed 0 bases at V and 0 bases at J, leaving 13 bases unmatched. The germline V gene has CDR1 MGHRA and CDR2 YSYEKL. As DNA, the CDR3 is TGCGCCAGCAGCCAAGACCAGGGGGGATGGGGTAGGGTGAACACTGAAGCTTTCTTT. It yields the protein CASSQDQGGWGRVNTEAFF.

The chain employs TRBV28 and TRBJ1-2, with D unclear. Trimming shortened V by 7 bases and J by 4 bases, and 19 bases separated the two germline ends. CDR3 length: 15 residues. Germline V gene data show CDR1 as MDHEN and CDR2 as SYDVKM. The CDR3 loop reads CASTAVPNPFYGYTF. CDR3 sequence (DNA): TGTGCCAGCACCGCGGTCCCTAATCCTTTCTATGGCTACACCTTC.

The CDR3 reads CASSEPPGTRDNEQFF. For the CDR3, the DNA is TGTGCCAGCAGCGAACCGCCCGGGACTAGGGACAATGAGCAGTTCTTC. The chain carries TRBV9 and TRBJ2-1; 8 bases line up with TRBD2. The V gene's germline CDR1 is SGDLS and CDR2 YYNGEE. There are 16 residues in the CDR3. The trim removed 3 bases at V and 5 bases at J, leaving 10 bases unmatched.

This chain links TRBV30 with TRBJ2-5, with D possibly called TRBD1 or TRBD2 (5 bases each). The V end lost 4 bases, the J end lost 0 bases, and 12 bases lay between the germline ends. The CDR3 length is 14 residues. Germline V gene data show CDR1 as GTSNPN and CDR2 as SVGIG (reference sequence). CDR3 loop: CAWMMGTNQETQYF. The CDR3 DNA reads TGTGCCTGGATGATGGGGACGAACCAAGAGACCCAGTACTTC.

The chain couples TRBV27 to TRBJ1-5, with D perhaps matching TRBD1 (6 bases). V gave up 6 bases and J gave up 2 bases, with 11 bases separating them. The CDR3 loop spans 14 amino acids. In germline, CDR1 is MNHEY, CDR2 SMNVEV (reference sequence). This chain's CDR3 is CASRTRGGNQPQHF. The DNA of the CDR3 is TGTGCCAGCAGGACCAGGGGCGGCAATCAGCCCCAGCATTTT.

The chain employs TRBV27 and TRBJ1-6, with a tentative D call TRBD1 (5 bases). V was clipped by 6 bases and J by 4 bases, with 16 bases between them. The CDR3 contains 16 residues. CDR1 and CDR2 from the germline V gene are MNHEY and SMNVEV (reference sequence). The CDR3 loop reads CASSLGGGQYNSPLHF. CDR3 bases: TGTGCCAGCAGCCTCGGGGGGGGTCAGTATAATTCACCCCTCCACTTT.

The chain employs TRBV5-6 and TRBJ2-7; 8 nucleotides align to TRBD1. The CDR3 length is 15 residues. Trimming at V came to 0 bases and at J to 4 bases, leaving 6 bases not matched to a gene. Germline-derived CDR1 and CDR2 are SGHDT and YYEEEE. The CDR3, as DNA: TGTGCCAGCAGCTTGGGTGGCAGGGGGCGGTACGAGCAGTACTTC. Its translation: CASSLGGRGRYEQYF.

This clone appeared a few times. This chain links TRBV19 with TRBJ1-5; no definite D call. The germline V gene has CDR1 LNHDA and CDR2 SQIVND (reference sequence). This CDR3 contains 12 residues. V gave up 7 bases and J gave up 5 bases, with 9 bases separating them. CDR3 loop: CASTTSYQPQHF. In DNA form, the CDR3 reads TGTGCCAGTACGACATCGTATCAGCCCCAGCATTTT.

The chain is built from TRBV12-5 and TRBJ2-5; 11 bases align to TRBD2. Per the germline V gene, CDR1 is LGHNT and CDR2 is FRNRAP. The CDR3 contains 15 residues. V shed 5 bases, J shed 3 bases, and the junction held 5 bases outside the gene matches. The CDR3 region has the DNA TGTGCTAGTGGTATAGGGACTAGCGGAGAAGAGACCCAGTACTTC. Protein: CASGIGTSGEETQYF.

The chain employs TRBV28 and TRBJ2-1; unclear D gene. V gave up 5 bases and J gave up 4 bases, with 12 bases separating them. The CDR3 contains 14 residues. Per the germline V gene, CDR1 is MDHEN and CDR2 is SYDVKM. The CDR3 DNA follows: TGTGCCAGCAGTCCAGAGGCTACGTACAATGAGCAGTTCTTC. Translating it yields CASSPEATYNEQFF.

With regard to this clone: Other DNA sequences in this sample translate to the same CDR3. The V and J genes are TRBV19 and TRBJ2-7, with TRBD1 identical over 10 bases. V lost 1 base and J lost 2; bases outside the gene matches: 2. CDR3 length: 15 residues. Germline CDR1 reads LNHDA; CDR2 reads SQIVND (reference sequence). Here the CDR3 reads CASSIGGTGAYEQYF. CDR3 in DNA: TGTGCCAGTAGTATAGGGGGGACAGGGGCCTACGAGCAGTACTTC.

V gene TRBV10-3 combines with J gene TRBJ2-1; TRBD2 agrees at 10 bases. The V and J ends lost 4 bases and 8 bases, in that order; junction bases with no gene match: 5. Germline V gene data show CDR1 as ENHRY and CDR2 as SYGVKD. The CDR3 covers 14 residues. The DNA of the CDR3 is TGTGCCATCAGTGGGGGACTAGCGCAGGATGAGCAGTTCTTC. The encoded protein is CAISGGLAQDEQFF.

The chain recombines TRBV5-4 with TRBJ2-3, with D possibly matching TRBD1 (6 bases). V gave up 0 bases and J gave up 4 bases, with 12 bases separating them. The CDR3 length is 15 residues. From germline, CDR1 is SGHNT and CDR2 YYREEE (reference sequence). The CDR3 DNA reads TGTGCCAGCAGCTTGGACTCAGGGGCCTCAGATACGCAGTATTTT. Amino acid sequence: CASSLDSGASDTQYF.

DNA for the CDR3: TGTGCCAGCAGTTTTGGGCGGGCTGGCACAGATACGCAGTATTTT. Translation: CASSFGRAGTDTQYF. The V and J genes are TRBV28 and TRBJ2-3; perhaps TRBD2 as D (5 bases). The CDR3 is 15 residues long. Germline V gene lookup returns CDR1 MDHEN and CDR2 SYDVKM. V lost 3 bases, J lost 1 base, and 11 bases lay in between.